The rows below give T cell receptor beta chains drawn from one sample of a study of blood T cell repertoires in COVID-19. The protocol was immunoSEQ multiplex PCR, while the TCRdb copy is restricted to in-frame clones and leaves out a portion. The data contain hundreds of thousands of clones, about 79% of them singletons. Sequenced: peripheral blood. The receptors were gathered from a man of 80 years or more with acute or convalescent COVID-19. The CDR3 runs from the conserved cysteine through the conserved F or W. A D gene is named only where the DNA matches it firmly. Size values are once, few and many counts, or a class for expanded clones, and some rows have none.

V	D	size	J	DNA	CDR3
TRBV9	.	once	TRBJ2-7	TGTGCCAGCAGCGTAGACCCGCAGGGGTACTACGAGCAGTACTTC	CASSVDPQGYYEQYF
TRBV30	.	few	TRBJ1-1	TGTGCCTGGGGGCGGACAAATCACATGAACACTGAAGCTTTCTTT	CAWGRTNHMNTEAFF
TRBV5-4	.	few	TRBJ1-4	TGTGCCAGCAGCTTGTATGAACAGCATAATGAAAAACTGTTTTTT	CASSLYEQHNEKLFF
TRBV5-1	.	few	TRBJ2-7	TGCGCCAGCTTCGGCGGGCCCTCCTACGAGCAGTACTTC	CASFGGPSYEQYF
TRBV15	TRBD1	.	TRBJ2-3	TGTGCCACCAGCAGCGGGACAGGGCTTATAGATACGCAGTATTTT	CATSSGTGLIDTQYF
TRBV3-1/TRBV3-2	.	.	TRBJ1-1	TGTGCCAGCAGCCAAACCAGGGTCACTGAAGCTTTCTTT	CASSQTRVTEAFF
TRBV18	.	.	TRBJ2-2	TGTGCCAGCTCACCGGAGACGGGGGTTACAGGAGGCGGGGAGCTGCTTTTT	CASSPETGVTGGGELLF
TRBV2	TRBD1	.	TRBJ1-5	TGTGCCAGCAGTCCCCAGGGGGGTAGTCATCAGCCCCAGCATTTT	CASSPQGGSHQPQHF
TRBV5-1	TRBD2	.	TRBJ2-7	TGCGCCAGCAAAGAAACTAGCGGGGGAACACCCTACGAGCAGTACTTC	CASKETSGGTPYEQYF
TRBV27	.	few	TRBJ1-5	TGTGCCAGCGGGGGAGGGAATAGCAATCAGCCCCAGCATTTT	CASGGGNSNQPQHF
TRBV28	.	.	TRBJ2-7	TGTGCCAGCAGCTTCGGAGACTACGAGCAGTACTTC	CASSFGDYEQYF
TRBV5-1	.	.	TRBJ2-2	TGCGCCAGCAGCTCAGGGACAACGCTCACCGGGGAGCTGTTTTTT	CASSSGTTLTGELFF
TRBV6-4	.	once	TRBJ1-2	TGTGCCAGCAGTGACGGGACACTCTATGGCTACACCTTC	CASSDGTLYGYTF
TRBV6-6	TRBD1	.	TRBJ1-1	TGTGCCAGCAGTTACTCAGGGGGCGCGCAGGACCTTCGGGCTTTCTTT	CASSYSGGAQDLRAFF
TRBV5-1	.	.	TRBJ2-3	TGCGCCAGCAGCTGGCGGTGGACAGATACGCAGTATTTT	CASSWRWTDTQYF
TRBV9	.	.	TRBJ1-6	TGTGCCAGCAGCGAGACCGGGACAATAAATTCACCCCTCCACTTT	CASSETGTINSPLHF
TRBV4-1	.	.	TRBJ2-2	TGCGCCAGCAGCCACACAGGGCGCACCGGGGAGCTGTTTTTT	CASSHTGRTGELFF
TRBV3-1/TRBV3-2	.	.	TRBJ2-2	TGTGCCAGCAGCCCAGGGACATCCACCGGGGAGCTGTTTTTT	CASSPGTSTGELFF
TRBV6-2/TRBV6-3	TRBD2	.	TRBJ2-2	TGTGCCAGCAGCCTAGCGGGGGGGGCTTTAAACACCGGGGAGCTGTTTTTT	CASSLAGGALNTGELFF
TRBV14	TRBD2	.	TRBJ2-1	TGTGCCAGCAGCCAAGCCAGCGGGGGGGCCGGTTCTAGGCAGTTCTTC	CASSQASGGAGSRQFF
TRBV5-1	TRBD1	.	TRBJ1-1	TGCGCCAGCAGCCCCGGGACAGGGAGCACTGAAGCTTTCTTT	CASSPGTGSTEAFF
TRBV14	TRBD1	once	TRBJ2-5	TGTGCCAGCAGCTCTTGGACAGGGCTCCAAGAGACCCAGTACTTC	CASSSWTGLQETQYF
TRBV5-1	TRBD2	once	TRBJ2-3	TGCGCCAGCAGCCTCCAGACTAGCGGGGGGTTGGGTACGCAGTATTTT	CASSLQTSGGLGTQYF
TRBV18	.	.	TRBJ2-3	TGTGCCAGCTCACCCCGAACTGGGACTTTCTCCAGAGATACGCAGTATTTT	CASSPRTGTFSRDTQYF
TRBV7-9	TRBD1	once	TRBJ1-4	TGTGCCAGCAGCCCAGACAGGGTGTCAACTAATGAAAAACTGTTTTTT	CASSPDRVSTNEKLFF
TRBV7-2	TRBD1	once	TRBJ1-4	TGTGCCAGCAGCTTAGAGACAGGGTTAAATGAAAAACTGTTTTTT	CASSLETGLNEKLFF
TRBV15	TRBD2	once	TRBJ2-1	TGTGCCACCAGCGGCCCCGGGAGGGGCTCCTACAATGAGCAGTTCTTC	CATSGPGRGSYNEQFF
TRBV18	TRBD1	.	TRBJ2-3	TGTGCCAGCTCACCTTTGACAGGGGCCCTTAGCACAGATACGCAGTATTTT	CASSPLTGALSTDTQYF
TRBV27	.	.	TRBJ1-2	TGTGCCAGCAGTTTATCGTACCCCCGGGGGGCGAATGGCTACACCTTC	CASSLSYPRGANGYTF
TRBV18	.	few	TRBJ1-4	TGTGCCAGCTCACTTACAGGGAGGGCGACTAATGAAAAACTGTTTTTT	CASSLTGRATNEKLFF
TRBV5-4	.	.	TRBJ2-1	TGTGCCAGCAGCTTGGGTCCCAATTCCAATGAGCAGTTCTTC	CASSLGPNSNEQFF
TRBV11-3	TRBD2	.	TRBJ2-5	TGTGCCAGCAGCTTAGGGACTAGCGGGGGTTTCCAAGAGACCCAGTACTTC	CASSLGTSGGFQETQYF
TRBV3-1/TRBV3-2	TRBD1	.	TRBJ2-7	TGTGCCAGCAGCCAAAGCGAGGGGGCTCGGGAGCAGTACTTC	CASSQSEGAREQYF
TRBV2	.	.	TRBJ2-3	TGTGCCAGCAGCGATGGAACGGGGGGCCATACAGATACGCAGTATTTT	CASSDGTGGHTDTQYF
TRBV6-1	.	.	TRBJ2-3	TGTGCCAGCAGTGAAATTTTCACTGGCACAGATACGCAGTATTTT	CASSEIFTGTDTQYF
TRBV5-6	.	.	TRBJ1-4	TGTGCCAGCAGCCGGGGGGGTAATGAAAAACTGTTTTTT	CASSRGGNEKLFF
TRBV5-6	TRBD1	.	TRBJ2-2	TGTGCCAGCAGCTTAAGGGGAAAAGGGACAGGGCGTATCGGGGAGCTGTTTTTT	CASSLRGKGTGRIGELFF
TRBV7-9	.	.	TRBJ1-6	TGTGCCAGCAGCTTAGAAGGGGGTAATTCACCCCTCCACTTT	CASSLEGGNSPLHF
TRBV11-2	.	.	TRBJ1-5	TGTGCCAGCAGCTTAGCAGGGCCTCAGCCCCAGCATTTT	CASSLAGPQPQHF
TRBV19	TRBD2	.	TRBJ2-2	TGTGCCAGTAGGGGACTTAGCGGGGGCGGGGAGCTGTTTTTT	CASRGLSGGGELFF
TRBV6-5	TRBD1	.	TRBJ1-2	TGTGCCAGCAGTTCCACCGGGACAGGGGAGGGCTACACCTTC	CASSSTGTGEGYTF
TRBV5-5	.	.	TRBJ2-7	TGTGCCAGCAGCTTGGATCCAGGCTCCTACGAGCAGTACTTC	CASSLDPGSYEQYF
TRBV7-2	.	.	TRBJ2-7	TGTGCCAGCAGCTGGAGACAGAACGAGCAGTACTTC	CASSWRQNEQYF
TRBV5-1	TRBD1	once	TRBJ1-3	TGCGCCAGCAGAATGGGACAGGCGAACTCTGGAAACACCATATATTTT	CASRMGQANSGNTIYF
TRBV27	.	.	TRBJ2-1	TGTGCCAGCCGTGAGCGGGCGACCTACAATGAGCAGTTCTTC	CASRERATYNEQFF
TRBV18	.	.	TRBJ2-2	TGTGCCAGCTCACCTGTAACCGGGGAGCTGTTTTTT	CASSPVTGELFF
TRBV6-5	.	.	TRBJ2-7	TGTGCCAGCAGTTACTCGCGGACTCAGTACGAGCAGTACTTC	CASSYSRTQYEQYF
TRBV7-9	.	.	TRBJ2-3	TGTGCCAGCAGCTTAGTACAGCCTAGCACAGATACGCAGTATTTT	CASSLVQPSTDTQYF
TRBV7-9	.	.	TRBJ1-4	TGTGCCAGCAGTCTCCTGGTGGGGGCGCGAGAAAAACTGTTTTTT	CASSLLVGAREKLFF
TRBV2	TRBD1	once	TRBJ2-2	TGTGCCAGCATCGGACAGGGTGGCACCGGGGAGCTGTTTTTT	CASIGQGGTGELFF